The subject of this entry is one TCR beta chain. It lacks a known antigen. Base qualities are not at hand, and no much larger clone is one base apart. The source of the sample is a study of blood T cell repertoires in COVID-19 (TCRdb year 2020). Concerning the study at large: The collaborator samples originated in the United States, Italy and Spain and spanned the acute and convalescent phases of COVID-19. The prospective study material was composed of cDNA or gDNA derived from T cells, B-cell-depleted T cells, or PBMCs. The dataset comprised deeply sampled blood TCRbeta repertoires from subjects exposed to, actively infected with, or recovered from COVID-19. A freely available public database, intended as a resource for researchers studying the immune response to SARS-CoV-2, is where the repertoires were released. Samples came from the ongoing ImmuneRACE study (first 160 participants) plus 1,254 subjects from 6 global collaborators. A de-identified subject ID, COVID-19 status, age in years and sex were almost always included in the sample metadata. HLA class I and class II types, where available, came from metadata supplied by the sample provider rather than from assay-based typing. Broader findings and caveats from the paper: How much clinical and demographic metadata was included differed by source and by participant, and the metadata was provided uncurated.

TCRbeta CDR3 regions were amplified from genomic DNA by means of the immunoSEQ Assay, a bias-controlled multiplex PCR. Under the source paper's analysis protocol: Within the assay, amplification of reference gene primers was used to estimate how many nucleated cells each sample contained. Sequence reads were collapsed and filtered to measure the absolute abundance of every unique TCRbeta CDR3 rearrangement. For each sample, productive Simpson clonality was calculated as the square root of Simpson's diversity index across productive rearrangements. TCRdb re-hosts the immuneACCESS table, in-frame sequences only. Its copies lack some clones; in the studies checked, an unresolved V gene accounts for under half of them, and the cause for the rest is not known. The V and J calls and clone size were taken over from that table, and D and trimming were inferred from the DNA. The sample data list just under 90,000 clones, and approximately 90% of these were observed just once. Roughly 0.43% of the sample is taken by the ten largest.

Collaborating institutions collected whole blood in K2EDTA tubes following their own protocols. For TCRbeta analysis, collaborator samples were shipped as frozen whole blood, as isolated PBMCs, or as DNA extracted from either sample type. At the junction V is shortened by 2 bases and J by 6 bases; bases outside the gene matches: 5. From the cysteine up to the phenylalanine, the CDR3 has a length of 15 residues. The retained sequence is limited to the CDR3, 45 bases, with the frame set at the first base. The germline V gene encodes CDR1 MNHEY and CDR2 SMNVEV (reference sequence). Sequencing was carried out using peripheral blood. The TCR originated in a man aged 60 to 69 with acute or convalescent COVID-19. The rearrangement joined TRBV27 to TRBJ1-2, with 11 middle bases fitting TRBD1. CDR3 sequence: CASSLQGQGVDGYTF. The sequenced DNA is TGTGCCAGCAGTTTACAGGGACAGGGGGTCGATGGCTACACCTTC.